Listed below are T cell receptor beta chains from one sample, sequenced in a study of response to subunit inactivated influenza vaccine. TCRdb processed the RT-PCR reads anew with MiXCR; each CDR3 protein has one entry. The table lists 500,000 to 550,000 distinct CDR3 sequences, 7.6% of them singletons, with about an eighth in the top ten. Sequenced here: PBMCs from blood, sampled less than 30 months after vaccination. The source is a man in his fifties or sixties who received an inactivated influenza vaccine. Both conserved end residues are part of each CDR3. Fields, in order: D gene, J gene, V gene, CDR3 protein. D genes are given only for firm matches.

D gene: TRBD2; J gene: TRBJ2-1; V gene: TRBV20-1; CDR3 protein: CSAPRTSGRAREQFF
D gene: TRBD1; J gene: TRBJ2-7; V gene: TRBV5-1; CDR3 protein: CASSLGGQGITYEQYF
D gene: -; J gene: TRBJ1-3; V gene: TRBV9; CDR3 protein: CASSPAGGGAPGNTIYF
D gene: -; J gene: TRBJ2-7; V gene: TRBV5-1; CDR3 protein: CASSPDGTSYEQYF
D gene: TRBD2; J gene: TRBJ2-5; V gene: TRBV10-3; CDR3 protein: CAISERGLAGGPVTQYF
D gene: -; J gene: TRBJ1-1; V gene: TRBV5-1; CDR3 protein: CASSPSSRGAGTEAFF
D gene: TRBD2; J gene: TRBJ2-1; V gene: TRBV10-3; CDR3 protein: CAITSGRSYEQFF
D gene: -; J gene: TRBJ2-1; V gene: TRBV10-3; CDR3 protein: CAISEVVGASIYNEQFF
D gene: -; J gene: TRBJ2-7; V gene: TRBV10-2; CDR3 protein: CASSVGGDEQYF
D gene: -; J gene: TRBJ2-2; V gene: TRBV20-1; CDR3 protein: CSARDPTRRNTGELFF
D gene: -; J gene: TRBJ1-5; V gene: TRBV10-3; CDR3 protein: CAISDGDQPQHF
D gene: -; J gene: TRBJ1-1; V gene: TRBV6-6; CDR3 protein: CAAAPTPKTEAFF
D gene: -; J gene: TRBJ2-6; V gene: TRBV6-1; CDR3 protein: CASNPVSSLSGANVLTF
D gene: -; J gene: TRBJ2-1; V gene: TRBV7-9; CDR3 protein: CASSFSSLADNEQFF
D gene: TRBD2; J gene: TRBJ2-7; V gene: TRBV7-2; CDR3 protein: CASSFRLAGGFSYEQYF
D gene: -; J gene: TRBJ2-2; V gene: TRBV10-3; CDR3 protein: CAISARNPTEGELFF
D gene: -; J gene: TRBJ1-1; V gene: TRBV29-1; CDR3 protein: CSGGDRGTTGAFF
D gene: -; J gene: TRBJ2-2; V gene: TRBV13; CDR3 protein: CASSPGRNTGELFF
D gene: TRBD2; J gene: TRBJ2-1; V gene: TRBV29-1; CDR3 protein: CSVDLAGGPYANEQFF
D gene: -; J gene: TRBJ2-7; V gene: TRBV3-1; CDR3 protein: CASSHATRIYEQYF
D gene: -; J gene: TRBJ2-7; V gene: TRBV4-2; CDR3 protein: CASSQDTIGGPTF
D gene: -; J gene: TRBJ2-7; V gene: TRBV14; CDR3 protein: CASSRSSTAEQYF
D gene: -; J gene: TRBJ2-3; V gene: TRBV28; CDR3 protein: CASSLERSSTDTQYF
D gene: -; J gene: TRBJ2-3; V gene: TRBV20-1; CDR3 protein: CSASRRIGTDTQYF
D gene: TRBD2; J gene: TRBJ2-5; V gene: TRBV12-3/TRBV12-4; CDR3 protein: CASNQRGLAGGTQYF
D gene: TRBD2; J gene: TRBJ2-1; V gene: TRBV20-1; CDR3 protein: CSATTSGAYNEQFF
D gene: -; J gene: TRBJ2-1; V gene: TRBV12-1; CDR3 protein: CASPLPLGPGNEQFF
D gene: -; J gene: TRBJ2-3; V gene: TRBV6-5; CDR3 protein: CASSYDRFTDTQYF
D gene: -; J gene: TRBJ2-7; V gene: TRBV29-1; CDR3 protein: CSAREDISYEQCF
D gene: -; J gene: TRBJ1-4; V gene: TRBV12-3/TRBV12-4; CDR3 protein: CASTRGGYEKLFF
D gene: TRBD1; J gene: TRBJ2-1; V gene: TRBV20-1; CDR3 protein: CSATWGTGGYNEQFF
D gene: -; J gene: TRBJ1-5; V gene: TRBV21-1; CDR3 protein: CASTRQGVNQPQHF
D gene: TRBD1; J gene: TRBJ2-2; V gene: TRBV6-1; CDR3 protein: CASMRQGATTGELFF
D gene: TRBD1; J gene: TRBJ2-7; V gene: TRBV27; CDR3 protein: CASSLALGDREYEQYF
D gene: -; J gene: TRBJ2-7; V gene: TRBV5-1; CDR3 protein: CASSDHGGPYEQYF
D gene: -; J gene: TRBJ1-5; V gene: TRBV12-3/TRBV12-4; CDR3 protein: CASSAGTGSNQPQHF
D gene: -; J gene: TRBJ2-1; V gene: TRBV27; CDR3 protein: CASTPGLTSYNEQFF
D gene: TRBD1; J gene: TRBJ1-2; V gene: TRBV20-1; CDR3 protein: CSARGQGTPLGYTF
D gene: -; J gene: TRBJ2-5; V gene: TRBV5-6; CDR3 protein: CASSLIGLGQETQYF
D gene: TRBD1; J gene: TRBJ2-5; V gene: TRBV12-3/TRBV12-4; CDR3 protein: CASSKQGGETQYF
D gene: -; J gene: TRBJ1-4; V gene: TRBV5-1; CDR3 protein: CASSLARGTNEKLFF
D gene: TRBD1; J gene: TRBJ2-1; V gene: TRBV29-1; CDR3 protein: CSVGGQGGYNEQFF
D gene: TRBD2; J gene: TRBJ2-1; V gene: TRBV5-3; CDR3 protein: CASTWTSDNNEQFF
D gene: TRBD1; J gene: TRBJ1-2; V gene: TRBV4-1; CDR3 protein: CASSQITGDLYGYTF
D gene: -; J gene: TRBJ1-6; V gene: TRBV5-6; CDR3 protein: CASRGTGTYGSPLHF
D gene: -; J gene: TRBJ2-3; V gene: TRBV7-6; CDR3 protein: CASSLAVGAWGTDTQYF
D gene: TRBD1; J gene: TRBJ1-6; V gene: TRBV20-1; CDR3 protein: CSARQGASPLHF
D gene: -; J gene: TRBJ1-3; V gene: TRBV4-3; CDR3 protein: CASSQGPEADTIYF
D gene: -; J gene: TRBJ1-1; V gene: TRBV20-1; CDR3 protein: CSAMATGTEAFF
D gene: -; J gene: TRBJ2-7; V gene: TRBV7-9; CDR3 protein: CASSIENEQYF
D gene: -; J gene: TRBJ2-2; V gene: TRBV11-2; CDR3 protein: CASSLALRNGPGELFF
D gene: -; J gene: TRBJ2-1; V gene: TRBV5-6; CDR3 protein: CASSTGLLDNEQFF
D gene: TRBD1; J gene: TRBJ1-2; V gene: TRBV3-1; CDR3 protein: CASSAPGTGGGYTF
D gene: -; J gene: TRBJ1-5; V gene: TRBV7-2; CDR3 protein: CASSLRPGVAQPQHF
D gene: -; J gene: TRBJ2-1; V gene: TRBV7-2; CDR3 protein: CASSLDGSNSYNEQFF
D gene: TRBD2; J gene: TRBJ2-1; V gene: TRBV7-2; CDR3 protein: CASSLASGRSSYNEQFF
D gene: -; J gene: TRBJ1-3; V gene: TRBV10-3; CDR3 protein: CAISDPGSGNTIYF
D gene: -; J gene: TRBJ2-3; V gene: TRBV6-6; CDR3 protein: CASSPGLTDTQYF